These T cell receptor beta chains were read from a single sample in a study of blood T cells in healthy people across ages. TCRdb processed the 5' RACE reads anew with MiXCR; each CDR3 protein has one entry. This table has 750,000 to 1,000,000 distinct CDR3 sequences, almost 30% appearing once. These sequences were also reported in another study, on T cells of mothers and their children.

Input material: blood. These receptors were collected from a woman aged 40 to 55 in good health. Each CDR3 is given with its conserved first and last residue. The D gene is left open where the match is weak.

j_gene | d_gene | v_gene | CDR3aa
TRBJ1-1 | - | TRBV5-1 | CASSLESGVGGTEAFF
TRBJ2-2 | - | TRBV29-1 | CSVGSRRGTGELFF
TRBJ2-7 | - | TRBV7-2 | CASSPTGLRGEQYF
TRBJ2-7 | TRBD1 | TRBV7-2 | CASSLEPDRGGYEQYF
TRBJ2-7 | - | TRBV28 | CASSLTAYEQYF
TRBJ1-5 | - | TRBV27 | CASSFISEIHDSNQPQHF
TRBJ2-5 | - | TRBV20-1 | CSASPEEGQGTQYF
TRBJ1-5 | TRBD1 | TRBV29-1 | CSIRDRDQPQHF
TRBJ1-1 | TRBD1 | TRBV29-1 | CSVVAGGTEAFF
TRBJ2-2 | - | TRBV23-1 | CASSLSLALRILNTGELFF
TRBJ2-7 | - | TRBV7-2 | CASSQTQGLEQYF
TRBJ1-2 | - | TRBV4-3 | CASSQDLGAEYGYTF
TRBJ2-1 | TRBD2 | TRBV18 | CASSPSGVVYNEQFF
TRBJ2-1 | - | TRBV20-1 | CSASREKQFF
TRBJ1-1 | - | TRBV12-3/TRBV12-4 | CASGYRGVNTEAFF
TRBJ2-7 | TRBD1 | TRBV28 | CASSLRDRGFYYEQYF
TRBJ2-6 | TRBD1 | TRBV28 | CASSTGTGVFSGANVLTF
TRBJ2-2 | - | TRBV9 | CASSVSGSTNTGELFF
TRBJ2-1 | TRBD2 | TRBV7-8 | CASSLVPAGGIGDEQFF
TRBJ2-7 | - | TRBV29-1 | CSVVQGAYEQYF
TRBJ1-2 | - | TRBV12-3/TRBV12-4 | CANSKTGRSNYGYTF
TRBJ1-2 | TRBD1 | TRBV9 | CASSPQPGQANYGYTF
TRBJ2-5 | TRBD1 | TRBV5-1 | CASSYSGQGETQYF
TRBJ2-1 | - | TRBV6-6 | CASSLIGSSNEQFF
TRBJ2-7 | - | TRBV7-9 | CASSPRGFYEQYF
TRBJ1-2 | TRBD1 | TRBV7-3 | CASSGLTGPYGYTF
TRBJ2-5 | TRBD1 | TRBV20-1 | CSASGATGEETQYF
TRBJ1-2 | TRBD1 | TRBV5-1 | CASSTSGTGFTF
TRBJ2-4 | - | TRBV21-1 | CASSKPTLDRPWGIQYF
TRBJ1-4 | TRBD1 | TRBV7-2 | CASSLGTAGQEKLFF
TRBJ1-6 | - | TRBV9 | CASSVRGTNSPLHF
TRBJ2-1 | - | TRBV7-3 | CASSSRNDNEQFF
TRBJ2-7 | TRBD1 | TRBV12-3/TRBV12-4 | CASSAGTVFYEQYF
TRBJ1-1 | TRBD1 | TRBV7-2 | CASSFLGQGGAEAFF
TRBJ2-7 | - | TRBV20-1 | CSARRRSSYEQYF
TRBJ2-4 | - | TRBV12-3/TRBV12-4 | CASREQASAKNIQYF
TRBJ2-5 | - | TRBV28 | CVSTTVGSPQYF